This T cell receptor beta chain was profiled in a study of cytomegalovirus exposure and HLA in healthy donors. TCRdb's copy holds only in-frame clones and misses some; the assay was immunoSEQ multiplex PCR. The sample includes 100,000 to 150,000 clones, roughly 89% of them seen just once. The germline gives CDR1 LGHNA, CDR2 YNFKEQ. V dropped 1 base and J dropped 2 bases, with 18 bases sitting between them. This CDR3 is 17 amino acids long. Sequenced input: PBMCs. This rearrangement joins TRBV4-2 to TRBJ2-7; no definite D call. The sequence derives from a woman aged 18-29 years in good health and CMV-seronegative. In DNA form, the CDR3 reads TGTGCCAGCAGCCAAGTGAAGACTGGCTCCTTGCCCTACGAGCAGTACTTC. This encodes CASSQVKTGSLPYEQYF.